This TCR beta chain was found in a study of T cell responses to AZD1222 COVID-19 vaccine. Assay used: immunoSEQ multiplex PCR; TCRdb lists only in-frame clones, some missing. The sample includes approximately 89,000 clones, 85% to 95% seen only once; the top ten take roughly 4.3%. Worth noting for this clone: Its target is unknown.

The V and J ends lost 4 bases and 0 bases respectively, with 12 bases between them. CDR3 size: 14 residues. Germline assignment: CDR1 GTSNPN and CDR2 SVGIG (reference sequence). Study outcomes and limitations: Clonal diversity may have been underestimated in mostly white British donors. Recipients of AZD1222 seropositive at baseline numbered only 6 or 7.

The chain is built from TRBV30 and TRBJ2-5, with D hard to call. This material consisted of peripheral blood, taken on day 0 of MenACWY control vaccination. This clonotype originated in an adult in good health. CDR3 bases: TGTGCCTGGAACCCGTCTAGAAACCAAGAGACCCAGTACTTC. Amino acid sequence: CAWNPSRNQETQYF.